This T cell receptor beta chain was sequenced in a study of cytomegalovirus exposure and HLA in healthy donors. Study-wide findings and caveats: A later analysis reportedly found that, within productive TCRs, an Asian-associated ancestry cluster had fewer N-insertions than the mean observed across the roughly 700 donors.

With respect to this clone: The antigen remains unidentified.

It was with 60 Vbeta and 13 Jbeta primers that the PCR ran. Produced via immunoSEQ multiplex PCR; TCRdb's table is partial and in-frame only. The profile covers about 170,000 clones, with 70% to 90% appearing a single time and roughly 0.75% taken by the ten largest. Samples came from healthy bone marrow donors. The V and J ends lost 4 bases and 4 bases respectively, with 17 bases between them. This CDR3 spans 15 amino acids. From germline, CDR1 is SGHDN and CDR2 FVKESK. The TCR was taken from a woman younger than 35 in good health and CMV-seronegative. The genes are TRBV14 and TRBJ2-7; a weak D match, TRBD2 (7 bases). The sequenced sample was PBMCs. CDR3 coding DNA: TGTGCCAGCAGCCGACGGGCGGGGGCGGGTTACGAGCAGTACTTC. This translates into CASSRRAGAGYEQYF.